This is a list of T cell receptor beta chains from one sample in a study of T-cell memory formation after mild COVID-19. TCRdb re-derived calls from the 5' RACE reads in MiXCR, one entry per CDR3 protein. The sample lists hundreds of thousands of distinct CDR3 sequences, 28% occurring once. The specimen sequenced was PBMCs or a T cell subset sorted from them (not recorded which). These receptors originate from an adult woman who had mild COVID-19 (a few samples of this study predate the infection). Cell type and time point are not known. Each CDR3 is given with its conserved first and last residue. D genes are given only for firm matches. Where a row states a size, it is once, few, many or the class of an expanded clone; other rows omit it.

j_call clone_size d_call v_call cdr3_length cdr3_aa cdr3_nt
TRBJ2-7 few NA TRBV29-1 15 CSVEDRRGLSYEQYF TGCAGCGTTGAAGATCGGAGGGGGCTCTCCTACGAGCAGTACTTC
TRBJ2-5 few NA TRBV11-2 14 CASSLGERGETQYF TGTGCCAGCAGCTTAGGAGAGAGGGGAGAGACCCAGTACTTC
TRBJ1-5 few NA TRBV29-1 13 CSVRGGTNQPQHF TGCAGCGTCCGGGGGGGAACCAATCAGCCCCAGCATTTT
TRBJ2-2 few TRBD2 TRBV11-1 18 CASSLVSIAGFDTGELFF TGTGCCAGCAGCTTAGTTTCCATAGCGGGTTTCGACACCGGGGAGCTGTTTTTT
TRBJ2-7 NA NA TRBV7-2 16 CASRLGPGLSSYEQYF TGTGCCAGCAGATTAGGACCGGGACTCAGCTCCTACGAGCAGTACTTC
TRBJ1-1 NA TRBD1 TRBV9 17 CASSVAGQGTLNTEAFF TGTGCCAGCAGCGTAGCCGGACAGGGGACCTTAAACACTGAAGCTTTCTTT
TRBJ2-1 NA TRBD1 TRBV9 15 CASSGAGGVHNEQFF TGTGCCAGCAGCGGGGCAGGGGGCGTCCACAATGAGCAGTTCTTC
TRBJ2-7 NA TRBD1 TRBV5-4 14 CASSSVRGLQEQYF TGTGCCAGCAGCTCGGTTAGGGGGCTGCAGGAGCAGTACTTC
TRBJ2-3 few NA TRBV5-1 15 CASLPGRGLTDTQYF TGCGCCAGCCTCCCTGGCAGGGGCCTCACAGATACGCAGTATTTT
TRBJ2-5 NA TRBD2 TRBV7-2 16 CASSPPAGGVRETQYF TGTGCCAGCAGTCCTCCGGCGGGAGGGGTGCGAGAGACCCAGTACTTC
TRBJ2-1 few TRBD2 TRBV7-7 17 CASSLAPPGLAAHEQFF TGTGCTAGCAGCTTAGCTCCGCCGGGACTAGCGGCCCATGAGCAGTTCTTC
TRBJ2-1 few TRBD2 TRBV7-2 18 CASSLWPGGEARFNEQFF TGTGCCAGCAGCTTATGGCCGGGGGGAGAGGCCCGTTTCAATGAGCAGTTCTTC
TRBJ1-2 few NA TRBV12-3/TRBV12-4 15 CASSSPSTVAYGYTF TGTGCCAGCAGTTCCCCTTCGACGGTTGCGTATGGCTACACCTTC
TRBJ2-7 NA NA TRBV20-1 13 CSASRTVSYEQYF TGCAGTGCTAGTCGAACAGTCTCCTACGAGCAGTACTTC
TRBJ2-1 NA NA TRBV24-1 15 CATSRGRKGYNEQFF TGTGCCACCAGCCGAGGCCGTAAGGGCTACAATGAGCAGTTCTTC
TRBJ1-2 NA NA TRBV4-1 15 CASSQDWAEDSGYTF TGCGCCAGCAGCCAAGATTGGGCCGAAGACAGTGGCTACACCTTC
TRBJ1-1 NA NA TRBV12-3/TRBV12-4 14 CASSPGAYVTEAFF TGTGCCAGCAGCCCGGGGGCATATGTGACTGAAGCTTTCTTT
TRBJ1-1 few TRBD1 TRBV12-3/TRBV12-4 14 CASSFQGADTEAFF TGTGCCAGCAGTTTCCAGGGGGCGGACACTGAAGCTTTCTTT
TRBJ2-3 NA NA TRBV24-1 17 CATSDLWTDLQTDTQYF TGTGCCACCAGTGACCTTTGGACAGATCTACAAACAGATACGCAGTATTTT
TRBJ2-5 NA TRBD2 TRBV11-3 17 CASSLDGLAGPERAQYF TGTGCCAGCAGCTTAGATGGGCTAGCGGGACCCGAAAGGGCCCAGTACTTC
TRBJ2-3 NA NA TRBV10-3 13 CAHQEVITDTQYF TGTGCCCATCAGGAGGTAATCACAGATACGCAGTATTTT
TRBJ1-1 few NA TRBV30 12 CAWSVPFAEAFF TGTGCCTGGAGTGTCCCATTTGCTGAAGCTTTCTTT
TRBJ2-7 few TRBD1 TRBV6-1 14 CASLEGTGGNEQYF TGTGCCAGCCTCGAGGGGACAGGAGGTAACGAGCAGTACTTC
TRBJ2-7 NA NA TRBV14 14 CASSQDGGVYEQYF TGTGCCAGCAGCCAAGATGGCGGGGTCTACGAGCAGTACTTC
TRBJ1-2 NA TRBD1 TRBV6-5 16 CASSYATGGDRYGYTF TGTGCCAGCAGTTACGCGACAGGGGGCGATCGCTATGGCTACACCTTC
TRBJ2-7 NA TRBD2 TRBV20-1 15 CSARKRGAPSDEQYF TGCAGTGCTAGAAAGCGGGGCGCCCCATCGGACGAGCAGTACTTC
TRBJ2-7 NA TRBD1 TRBV5-6 16 CASSSPGQGDSYEQYF TGTGCCAGCAGCTCCCCGGGACAGGGGGACTCCTACGAGCAGTACTTC
TRBJ2-2 NA NA TRBV14 16 CASSQSILPNTGELFF TGTGCCAGCAGCCAGAGTATATTGCCGAACACCGGGGAGCTGTTTTTT
TRBJ2-2 few TRBD2 TRBV27 15 CASRLAGSNTGELFF TGTGCCAGCCGACTAGCGGGGTCCAACACCGGGGAGCTGTTTTTT
TRBJ2-7 few NA TRBV29-1 12 CSVRATTYEQYF TGCAGCGTGAGGGCCACCACCTACGAGCAGTACTTC
TRBJ2-1 few NA TRBV5-1 15 CASSLGHVSYNEQFF TGCGCCAGCAGCTTAGGACATGTGTCCTACAATGAGCAGTTCTTC
TRBJ2-7 few NA TRBV5-4 14 CASSLQWGPYEQYF TGTGCCAGCAGCTTACAGTGGGGACCCTACGAGCAGTACTTC
TRBJ1-4 NA NA TRBV4-1 16 CASSQDGTPGVEKLFF TGCGCCAGCAGCCAAGATGGGACGCCCGGAGTAGAAAAACTGTTTTTT
TRBJ2-7 once NA TRBV7-9 14 CASSFAGGTGEQYF TGTGCCAGCAGCTTTGCGGGTGGTACGGGCGAGCAGTACTTC
TRBJ2-3 few NA TRBV19 16 CASTDGSLGGRDTQYF TGTGCCAGTACCGATGGGTCCCTGGGGGGCCGGGATACGCAGTATTTT
TRBJ1-1 NA TRBD1 TRBV6-1 15 CASSPGTGANTEAFF TGTGCCAGCAGTCCCGGGACAGGGGCGAACACTGAAGCTTTCTTT
TRBJ2-3 NA NA TRBV7-9 13 CASSLNGGDTQYF TGTGCCAGCAGCTTAAATGGGGGAGATACGCAGTATTTT
TRBJ1-5 NA NA TRBV5-1 15 CASSLAGGGGQPQHF TGCGCCAGCAGCTTGGCCGGAGGGGGTGGTCAGCCCCAGCATTTT
TRBJ2-6 NA NA TRBV3-1 15 CASSQAGTGANVLTF TGTGCCAGCAGCCAAGCAGGTACCGGGGCCAACGTCCTGACTTTC
TRBJ1-5 NA TRBD1 TRBV20-1 15 CSAGDRRALDQPQHF TGCAGTGCTGGGGACAGGAGGGCTTTGGATCAGCCCCAGCATTTT
TRBJ2-3 few NA TRBV15 15 CATSRVGATQDTQYF TGTGCCACCAGCAGAGTCGGGGCAACGCAAGATACGCAGTATTTT
TRBJ2-2 NA TRBD2 TRBV9 17 CASSDTSGGARTGELFF TGTGCCAGCAGCGACACTAGCGGGGGGGCCCGAACCGGGGAGCTGTTTTTT
TRBJ2-2 NA TRBD2 TRBV20-1 17 CSARDTRTGGATGELFF TGCAGTGCTAGAGATACGCGGACGGGGGGGGCTACCGGGGAGCTGTTTTTT
TRBJ2-1 few TRBD2 TRBV4-2 19 CASSQDTATSGRLYNEQFF TGTGCCAGCAGCCAAGATACAGCGACTAGCGGGAGGCTCTACAATGAGCAGTTCTTC
TRBJ1-1 NA TRBD1 TRBV14 13 CASRRDRDFEAFF TGTGCCAGCAGACGGGACAGGGACTTTGAAGCTTTCTTT
TRBJ1-4 NA NA TRBV5-1 15 CASSYVDGGGEKLFF TGCGCCAGCAGCTACGTTGATGGCGGGGGAGAAAAACTGTTTTTT
TRBJ2-1 few NA TRBV2 15 CASRGIAAVDNEQFF TGTGCCAGCCGGGGGATAGCGGCCGTCGATAATGAGCAGTTCTTC
TRBJ2-2 few NA TRBV25-1 14 CASQDGLNTGELFF TGTGCCAGCCAGGACGGACTCAACACCGGGGAGCTGTTTTTT
TRBJ2-1 NA NA TRBV12-3/TRBV12-4 16 CASSLLFGVAYNEQFF TGTGCCAGCAGTTTATTGTTTGGGGTAGCATACAATGAGCAGTTCTTC
TRBJ2-1 NA TRBD1 TRBV4-1 16 CASSPLQGPSYNEQFF TGCGCCAGCAGCCCCCTACAGGGGCCTTCTTACAATGAGCAGTTCTTC
TRBJ2-7 NA TRBD1 TRBV18 15 CASSYGQGALYEQYF TGTGCCAGCTCCTACGGACAGGGAGCACTATACGAGCAGTACTTC